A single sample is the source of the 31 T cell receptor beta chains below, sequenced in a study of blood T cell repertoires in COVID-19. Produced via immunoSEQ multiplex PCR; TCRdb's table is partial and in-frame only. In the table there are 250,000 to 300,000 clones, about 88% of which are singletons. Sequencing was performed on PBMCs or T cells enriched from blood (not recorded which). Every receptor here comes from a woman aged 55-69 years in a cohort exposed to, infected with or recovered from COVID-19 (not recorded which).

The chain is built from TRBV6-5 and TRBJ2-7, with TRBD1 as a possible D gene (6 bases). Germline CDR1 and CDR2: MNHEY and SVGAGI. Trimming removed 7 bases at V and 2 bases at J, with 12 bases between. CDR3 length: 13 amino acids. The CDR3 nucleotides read TGTGCCAGCACTCCGGGACAAGCCTACGAGCAGTACTTC. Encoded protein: CASTPGQAYEQYF.

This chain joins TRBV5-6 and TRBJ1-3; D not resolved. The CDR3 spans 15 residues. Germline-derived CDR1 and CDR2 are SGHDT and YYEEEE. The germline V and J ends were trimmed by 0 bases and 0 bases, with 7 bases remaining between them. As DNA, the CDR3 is TGTGCCAGCAGCTTGGACGAGAACTCTGGAAACACCATATATTTT. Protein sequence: CASSLDENSGNTIYF.

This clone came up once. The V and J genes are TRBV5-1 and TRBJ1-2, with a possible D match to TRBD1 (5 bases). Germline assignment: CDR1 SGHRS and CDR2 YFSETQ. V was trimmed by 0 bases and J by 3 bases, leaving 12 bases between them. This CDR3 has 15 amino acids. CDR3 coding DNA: TGCGCCAGCAGCTTGGCCCAGGGAGGGTACTATGGCTACACCTTC. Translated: CASSLAQGGYYGYTF.

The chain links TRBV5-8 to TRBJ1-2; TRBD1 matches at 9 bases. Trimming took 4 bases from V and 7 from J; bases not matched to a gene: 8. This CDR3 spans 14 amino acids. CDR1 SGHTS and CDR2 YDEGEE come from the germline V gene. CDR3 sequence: CASSRTGGVIGYTF. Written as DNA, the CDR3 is TGTGCCAGCAGCCGTACAGGGGGCGTTATTGGCTACACCTTC.

The CDR3 nucleotides read TGTGCCAGCAGCCGACAGGGACGGTACCTAAATGAGCAGTTCTTC. It yields the protein CASSRQGRYLNEQFF. The J gene is TRBJ2-1, the V gene TRBV14; 7 bases are shared with TRBD1. The CDR3 totals 15 residues. Germline V gene lookup returns CDR1 SGHDN and CDR2 FVKESK. Germline trimming cut 4 bases from V and 7 bases from J; bases unmatched to any gene: 10.

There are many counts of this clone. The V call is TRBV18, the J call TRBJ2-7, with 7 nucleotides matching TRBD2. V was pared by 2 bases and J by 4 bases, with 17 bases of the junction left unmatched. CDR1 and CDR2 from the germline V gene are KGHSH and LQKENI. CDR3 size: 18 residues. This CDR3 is CASSPRVSGTLISYEQYF. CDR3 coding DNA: TGTGCCAGCTCACCAAGAGTGAGCGGGACCCTTATTTCTTACGAGCAGTACTTC.

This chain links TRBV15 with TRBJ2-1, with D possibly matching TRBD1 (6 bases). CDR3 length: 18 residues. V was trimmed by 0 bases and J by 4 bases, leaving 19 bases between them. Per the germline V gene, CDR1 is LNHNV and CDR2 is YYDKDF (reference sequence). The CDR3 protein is CATSRDGAGAANYNEQFF. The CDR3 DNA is TGTGCCACCAGCAGAGATGGGGCAGGGGCCGCTAATTACAATGAGCAGTTCTTC.

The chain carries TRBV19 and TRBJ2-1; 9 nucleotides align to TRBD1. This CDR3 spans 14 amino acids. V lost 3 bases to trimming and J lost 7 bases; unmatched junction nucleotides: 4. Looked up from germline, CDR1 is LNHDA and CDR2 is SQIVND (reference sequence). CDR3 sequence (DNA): TGTGCCAGTAGTATTTGGACAGGGGAGAATGAGCAGTTCTTC. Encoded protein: CASSIWTGENEQFF.

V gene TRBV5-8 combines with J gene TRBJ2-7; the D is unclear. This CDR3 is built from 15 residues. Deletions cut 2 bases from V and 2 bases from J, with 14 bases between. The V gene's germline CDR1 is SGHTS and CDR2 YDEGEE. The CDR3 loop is CASSFSRTLTYEQYF. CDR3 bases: TGTGCCAGCAGCTTTAGCCGTACTTTAACCTACGAGCAGTACTTC. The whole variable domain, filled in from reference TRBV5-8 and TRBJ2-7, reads EAGVTQSPTHLIKTRGQQATLRCSPISGHTSVYWYQQALGLGLQFLLWYDEGEERNRGNFPPRFSGRQFPNYSSELNVNALELEDSALYLCASSFSRTLTYEQYFGPGTRLTVT.

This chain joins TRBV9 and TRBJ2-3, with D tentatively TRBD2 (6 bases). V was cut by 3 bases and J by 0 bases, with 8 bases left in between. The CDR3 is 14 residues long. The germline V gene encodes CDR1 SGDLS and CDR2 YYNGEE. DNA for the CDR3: TGTGCCAGCAGCGCGGGAGCTAGCACAGATACGCAGTATTTT. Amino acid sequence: CASSAGASTDTQYF.

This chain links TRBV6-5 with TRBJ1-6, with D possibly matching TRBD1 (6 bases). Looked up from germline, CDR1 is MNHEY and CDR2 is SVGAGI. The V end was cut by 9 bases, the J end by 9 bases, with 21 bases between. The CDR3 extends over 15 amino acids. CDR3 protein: CASRRSGPRGSPLHF. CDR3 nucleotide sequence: TGTGCCAGTCGGAGGTCGGGGCCCAGGGGTTCACCCCTCCACTTT.

CDR3 in amino acids: CASSQSRGTKWGNEQFF. The CDR3 bases are TGCGCCAGCAGTCAATCGCGGGGGACTAAATGGGGGAATGAGCAGTTCTTC. The V gene is TRBV23-1, the J gene TRBJ2-1; 7 positions match TRBD2. TRBV23-1 has ORF status, its function being uncertain. This CDR3 is built from 17 residues. J was trimmed by 7 bases and V by 0 bases; bases with no gene match: 12.

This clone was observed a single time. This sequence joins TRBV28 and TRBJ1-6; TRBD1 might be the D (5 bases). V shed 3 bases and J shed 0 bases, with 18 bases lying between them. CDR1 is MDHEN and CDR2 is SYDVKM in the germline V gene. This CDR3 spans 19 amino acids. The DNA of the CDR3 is TGTGCCAGCAGTTTTGCCCATCCGACAGAGAGCTCCTATAATTCACCCCTCCACTTT. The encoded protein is CASSFAHPTESSYNSPLHF. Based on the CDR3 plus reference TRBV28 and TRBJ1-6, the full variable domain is DVKVTQSSRYLVKRTGEKVFLECVQDMDHENMFWYRQDPGLGLRLIYFSYDVKMKEKGDIPEGYSVSREKKERFSLILESASTNQTSMYLCASSFAHPTESSYNSPLHFGNGTRLTVT.

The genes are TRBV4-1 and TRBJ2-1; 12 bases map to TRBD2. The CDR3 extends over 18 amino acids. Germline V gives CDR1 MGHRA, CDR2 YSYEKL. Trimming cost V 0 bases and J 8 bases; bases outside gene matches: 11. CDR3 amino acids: CASSQDPTSGRTEDEQFF. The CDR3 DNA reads TGCGCCAGCAGCCAAGACCCCACTAGCGGGAGGACTGAGGATGAGCAGTTCTTC.

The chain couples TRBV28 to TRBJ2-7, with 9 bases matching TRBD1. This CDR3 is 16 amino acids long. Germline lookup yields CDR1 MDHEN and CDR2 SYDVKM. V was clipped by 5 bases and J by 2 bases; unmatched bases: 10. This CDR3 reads CASSPTGGAPPYEQYF. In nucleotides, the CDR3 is TGTGCCAGCAGTCCCACAGGGGGCGCTCCCCCCTACGAGCAGTACTTC.

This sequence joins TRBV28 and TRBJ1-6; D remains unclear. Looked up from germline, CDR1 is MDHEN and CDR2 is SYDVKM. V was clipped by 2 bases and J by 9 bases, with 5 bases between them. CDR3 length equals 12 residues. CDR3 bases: TGTGCCAGCAGTTTACAGGTTTCACCCCTCCACTTT. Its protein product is CASSLQVSPLHF.

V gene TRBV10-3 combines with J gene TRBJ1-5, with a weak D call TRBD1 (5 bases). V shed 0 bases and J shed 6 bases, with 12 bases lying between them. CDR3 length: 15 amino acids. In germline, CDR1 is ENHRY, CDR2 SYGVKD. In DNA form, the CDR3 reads TGTGCCATCAGTGAGTCTCAGGTGGGGGGTCAGCCCCAGCATTTT. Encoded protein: CAISESQVGGQPQHF.

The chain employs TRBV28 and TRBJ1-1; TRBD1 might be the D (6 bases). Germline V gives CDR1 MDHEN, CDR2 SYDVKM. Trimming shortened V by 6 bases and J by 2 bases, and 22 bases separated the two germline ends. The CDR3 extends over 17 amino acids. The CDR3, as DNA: TGTGCCAGCAGCGCTCTCAACCCGTGGGACATAAACACTGAAGCTTTCTTT. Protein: CASSALNPWDINTEAFF.

CDR3 residues: CASNPGGDYGYTF. The CDR3 DNA reads TGTGCCAGCAACCCAGGGGGCGACTATGGCTACACCTTC. The chain couples TRBV2 to TRBJ1-2; 8 nucleotides line up with TRBD1. V shed 7 bases, J shed 3 bases, and the junction held 4 bases outside the gene matches. The CDR3 loop spans 13 amino acids. Germline assignment: CDR1 SNHLY and CDR2 FYNNEI.

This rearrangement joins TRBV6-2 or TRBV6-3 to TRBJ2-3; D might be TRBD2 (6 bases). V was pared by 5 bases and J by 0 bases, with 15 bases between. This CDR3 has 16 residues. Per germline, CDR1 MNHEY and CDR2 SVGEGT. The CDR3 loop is CASSTRTTTSTDTQYF. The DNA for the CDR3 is TGTGCCAGCAGTACCAGGACTACCACTAGCACAGATACGCAGTATTTT.

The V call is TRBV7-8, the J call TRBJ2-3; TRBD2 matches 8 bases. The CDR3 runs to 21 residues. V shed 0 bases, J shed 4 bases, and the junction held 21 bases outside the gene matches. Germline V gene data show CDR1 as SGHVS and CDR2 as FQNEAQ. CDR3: CASSLAIGLAGLSLSADTQYF. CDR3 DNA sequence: TGTGCCAGCAGCTTAGCGATCGGGCTAGCGGGCTTGTCTTTGAGCGCAGATACGCAGTATTTT.

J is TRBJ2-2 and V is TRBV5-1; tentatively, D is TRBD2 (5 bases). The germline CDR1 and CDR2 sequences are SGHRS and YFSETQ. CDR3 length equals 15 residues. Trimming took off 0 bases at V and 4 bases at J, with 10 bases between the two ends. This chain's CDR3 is CASSLERVGTGELFF. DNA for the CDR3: TGCGCCAGCAGCTTGGAGAGGGTAGGCACCGGGGAGCTGTTTTTT.

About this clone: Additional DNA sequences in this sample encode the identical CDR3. Here the CDR3 reads CASSPGRGNTIYF. The CDR3 region has the DNA TGTGCCAGCTCACCAGGCCGCGGAAACACCATATATTTT. The chain employs TRBV18 and TRBJ1-3, with D hard to call. V gave up 2 bases and J gave up 4 bases, with 6 bases separating them. The CDR3 totals 13 residues. Per the germline V gene, CDR1 is KGHSH and CDR2 is LQKENI. The entire variable domain, with the rest obtained from reference TRBV18 and TRBJ1-3, is as follows: NAGVMQNPRHLVRRRGQEARLRCSPMKGHSHVYWYRQLPEEGLKFMVYLQKENIIDESGMPKERFSAEFPKEGPSILRIQQVVRGDSAAYFCASSPGRGNTIYFGEGSWLTVV.

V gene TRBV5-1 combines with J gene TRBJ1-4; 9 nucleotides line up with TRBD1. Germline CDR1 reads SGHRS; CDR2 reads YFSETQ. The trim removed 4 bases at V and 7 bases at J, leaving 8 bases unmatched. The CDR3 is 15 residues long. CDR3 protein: CASSPVGQGIEKLFF. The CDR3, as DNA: TGCGCCAGCAGCCCTGTAGGACAGGGGATTGAAAAACTGTTTTTT.

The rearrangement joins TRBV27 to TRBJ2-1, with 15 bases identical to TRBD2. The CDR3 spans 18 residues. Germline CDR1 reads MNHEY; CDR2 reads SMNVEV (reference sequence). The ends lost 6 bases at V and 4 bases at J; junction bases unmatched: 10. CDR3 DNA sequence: TGTGCCAGCAGGTTTCGGACAGGGACTAGCGGGAGGTACAATGAGCAGTTCTTC. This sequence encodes CASRFRTGTSGRYNEQFF.

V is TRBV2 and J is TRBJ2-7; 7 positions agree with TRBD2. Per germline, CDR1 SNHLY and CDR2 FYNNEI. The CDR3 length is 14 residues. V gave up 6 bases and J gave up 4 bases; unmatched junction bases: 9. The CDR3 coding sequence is TGTGCCAGCAGCGACAGCGGGAATGGGTACGAGCAGTACTTC. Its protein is CASSDSGNGYEQYF. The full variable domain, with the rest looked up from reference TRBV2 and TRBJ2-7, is EPEVTQTPSHQVTQMGQEVILRCVPISNHLYFYWYRQILGQKVEFLVSFYNNEISEKSEIFDDQFSVERPDGSNFTLKIRSTKLEDSAMYFCASSDSGNGYEQYFGPGTRLTVT.

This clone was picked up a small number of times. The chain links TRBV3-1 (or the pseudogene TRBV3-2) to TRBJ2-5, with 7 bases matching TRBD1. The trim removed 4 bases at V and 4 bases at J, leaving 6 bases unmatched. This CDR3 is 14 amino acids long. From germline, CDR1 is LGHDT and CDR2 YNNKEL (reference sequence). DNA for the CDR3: TGTGCCAGCAGCCTTAGACAGGGTAGAGAGACCCAGTACTTC. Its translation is CASSLRQGRETQYF.

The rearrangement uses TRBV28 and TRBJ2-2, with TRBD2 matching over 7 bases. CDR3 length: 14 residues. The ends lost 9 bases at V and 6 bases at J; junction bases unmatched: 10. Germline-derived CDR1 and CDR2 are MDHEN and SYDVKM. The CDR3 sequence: CASISGVGAGELFF. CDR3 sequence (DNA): TGTGCCAGTATCAGCGGGGTAGGGGCCGGGGAGCTGTTTTTT.

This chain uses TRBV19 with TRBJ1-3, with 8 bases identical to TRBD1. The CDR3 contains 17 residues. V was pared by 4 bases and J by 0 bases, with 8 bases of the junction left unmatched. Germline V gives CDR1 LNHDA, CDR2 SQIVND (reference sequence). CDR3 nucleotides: TGTGCCAGTAGTAACTCGGGACAGGCGGACTCTGGAAACACCATATATTTT. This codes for CASSNSGQADSGNTIYF.

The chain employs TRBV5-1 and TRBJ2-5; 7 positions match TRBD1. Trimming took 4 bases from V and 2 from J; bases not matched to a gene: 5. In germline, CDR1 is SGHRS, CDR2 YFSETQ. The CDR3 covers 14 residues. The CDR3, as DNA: TGCGCCAGCAGCCGGGACAGAGGACAAGAGACCCAGTACTTC. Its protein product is CASSRDRGQETQYF.

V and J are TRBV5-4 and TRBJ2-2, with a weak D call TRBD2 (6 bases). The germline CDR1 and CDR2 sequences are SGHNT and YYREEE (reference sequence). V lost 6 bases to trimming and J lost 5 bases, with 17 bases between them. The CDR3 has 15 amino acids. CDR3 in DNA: TGTGCCAGCACCCTCCTCGGGGGTAGAACCGGGGAGCTGTTTTTT. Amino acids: CASTLLGGRTGELFF.